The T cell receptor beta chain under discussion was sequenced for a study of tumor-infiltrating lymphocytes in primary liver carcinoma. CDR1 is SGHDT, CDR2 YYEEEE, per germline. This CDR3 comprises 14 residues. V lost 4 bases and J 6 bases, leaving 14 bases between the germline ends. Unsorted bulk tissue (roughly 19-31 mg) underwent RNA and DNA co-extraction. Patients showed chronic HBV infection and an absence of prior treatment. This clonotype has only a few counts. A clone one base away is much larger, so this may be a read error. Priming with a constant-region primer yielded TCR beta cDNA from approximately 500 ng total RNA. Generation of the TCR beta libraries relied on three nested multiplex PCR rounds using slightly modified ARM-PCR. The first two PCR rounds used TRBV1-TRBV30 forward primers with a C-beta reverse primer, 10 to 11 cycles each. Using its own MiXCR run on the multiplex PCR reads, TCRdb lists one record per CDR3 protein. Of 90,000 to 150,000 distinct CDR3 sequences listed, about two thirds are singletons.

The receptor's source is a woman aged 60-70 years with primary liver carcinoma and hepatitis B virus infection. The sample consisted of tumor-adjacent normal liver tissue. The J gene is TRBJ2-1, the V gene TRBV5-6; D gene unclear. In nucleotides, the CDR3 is TGTGCCAGCAGCCCGGGCCGGTGGTTCAATGAGCAGTTCTTC. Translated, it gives CASSPGRWFNEQFF.